A selection of T cell receptor beta chains follows, all from one sample in a study of Ad26.COV2.S vaccination and SARS-CoV-2 variants. Repertoires were generated with immunoSEQ multiplex PCR, while TCRdb's copy carries only in-frame clones and drops some. The sample has some 320,000 clones; about 82% are singletons. The material was peripheral blood, obtained in a trial of Ad26.COV2.S vaccine versus placebo. The receptors were sampled from a person aged 18-65 years who received the Ad26.COV2.S COVID-19 vaccine or a placebo. CDR3s leave out the opening cysteine and the closing phenylalanine or tryptophan. The order of the fields is V gene, CDR3 protein.

TRBV18	ASSYPGQGAYEQY
TRBV4-1	ASSQDSWETGQETQY
TRBV19	ASSIARGGPSYNEQF
TRBV3-1/TRBV3-2	ASSQEGGAALYYGYT
TRBV7-9	ASSLAATHYGYT
TRBV5-1	ASSGTVNTEAF
TRBV10-3	AIRLRDTRNEQF
TRBV5-6	ASRQRPGQENTEAF
TRBV11-2	ASSFFNRNTGELF
TRBV6-2/TRBV6-3	ASSFVLAQTYEQY
TRBV7-2	ASSLAGTGLYGYT
TRBV5-6	ASSPVRKGTQY
TRBV27	ASISPGHRAF
TRBV7-2	ASSAYGLDGGELF
TRBV30	AWRRTGSQETQY
TRBV2	ASEGARANGYT
TRBV6-2/TRBV6-3	ASSYSLLAGGMYQETQY
TRBV30	AWSSTGSYGYT
TRBV5-8	ASSRMGQGYNSPLH
TRBV25-1	ASSDPGLRQHNEQF
TRBV4-2	ASSLPGQGAYEQY
TRBV19	ASSEDRGKST
TRBV10-3	AISRQGDIGEAF
TRBV9	ASSVEEEGNTIY
TRBV6-6	ASGSTRGDTQY
TRBV2	ASSSGGGPGELF
TRBV10-1	ASSDGSLHTDTQY
TRBV3-1/TRBV3-2	ASSTGPNPGYEQY
TRBV6-5	ASSLDGDGNTIY
TRBV7-2	ASRINLQGFGGYT
TRBV10-3	AISPGLAGGRVGTDTQY
TRBV29-1	SAAVVAGGQVGELF
TRBV6-2/TRBV6-3	ASSYPSAGETNEKLF
TRBV20-1	SAHDHYEQY
TRBV5-1	ASSWTQGGVNTEAF
TRBV7-8	ASSFMQSYGYT
TRBV15	ATSRDPREKLF
TRBV25-1	ASSEFKGASEQY
TRBV2	ASLQGPSYGYT
TRBV9	ASSPGQVWGTQY
TRBV6-2/TRBV6-3	ASSYSSGIGYEQY
TRBV5-6	ASSLGSGANVLT
TRBV5-6	ASRPLGRPNYGYT
TRBV7-2	ASSVRQVTEAF
TRBV21-1	ASSKKGRRGGTDTQY
TRBV7-9	ASSGSQGAVTYEQY
TRBV7-2	ASSASRGAGELF
TRBV18	ASSPGRIGELF
TRBV11-2	ASSLGTNTEAF
TRBV30	AWSTGQGEKLF
TRBV4-3	ASSPGGQGQFYGYT
TRBV2	ASSDRISNQPQH
TRBV3-1/TRBV3-2	ASSQDLGIYGYT
TRBV5-6	ASSYPRESNWGYT
TRBV30	AWSVFLSGGGYGYT
TRBV7-6	ASRTTGGANEKLF
TRBV9	ASSLDWRRTEAF
TRBV11-3	ASSLGQGENTEAF
TRBV6-5	ASTSQGGTEAF